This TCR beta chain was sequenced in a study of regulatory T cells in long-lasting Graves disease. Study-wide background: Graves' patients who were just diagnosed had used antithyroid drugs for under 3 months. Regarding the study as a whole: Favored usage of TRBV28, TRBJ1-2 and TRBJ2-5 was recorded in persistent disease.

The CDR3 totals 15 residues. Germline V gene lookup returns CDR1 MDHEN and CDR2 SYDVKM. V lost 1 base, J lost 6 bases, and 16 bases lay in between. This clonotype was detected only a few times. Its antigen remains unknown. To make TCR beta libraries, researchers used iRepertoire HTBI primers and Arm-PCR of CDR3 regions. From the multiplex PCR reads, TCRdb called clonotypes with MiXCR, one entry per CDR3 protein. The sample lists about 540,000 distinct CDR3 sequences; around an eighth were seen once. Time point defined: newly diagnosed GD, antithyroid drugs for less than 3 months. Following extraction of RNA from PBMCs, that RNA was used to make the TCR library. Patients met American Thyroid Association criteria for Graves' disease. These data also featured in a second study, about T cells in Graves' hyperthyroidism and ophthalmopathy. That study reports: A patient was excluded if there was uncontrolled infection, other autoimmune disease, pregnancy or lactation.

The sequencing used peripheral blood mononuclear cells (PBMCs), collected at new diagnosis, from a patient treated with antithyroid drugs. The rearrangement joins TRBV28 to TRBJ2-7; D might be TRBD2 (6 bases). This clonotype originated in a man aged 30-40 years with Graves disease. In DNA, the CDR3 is TGTGCCAGCAGTTTATTAAATTCGCGGGGTTCCGAGCAGTACTTC. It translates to CASSLLNSRGSEQYF.